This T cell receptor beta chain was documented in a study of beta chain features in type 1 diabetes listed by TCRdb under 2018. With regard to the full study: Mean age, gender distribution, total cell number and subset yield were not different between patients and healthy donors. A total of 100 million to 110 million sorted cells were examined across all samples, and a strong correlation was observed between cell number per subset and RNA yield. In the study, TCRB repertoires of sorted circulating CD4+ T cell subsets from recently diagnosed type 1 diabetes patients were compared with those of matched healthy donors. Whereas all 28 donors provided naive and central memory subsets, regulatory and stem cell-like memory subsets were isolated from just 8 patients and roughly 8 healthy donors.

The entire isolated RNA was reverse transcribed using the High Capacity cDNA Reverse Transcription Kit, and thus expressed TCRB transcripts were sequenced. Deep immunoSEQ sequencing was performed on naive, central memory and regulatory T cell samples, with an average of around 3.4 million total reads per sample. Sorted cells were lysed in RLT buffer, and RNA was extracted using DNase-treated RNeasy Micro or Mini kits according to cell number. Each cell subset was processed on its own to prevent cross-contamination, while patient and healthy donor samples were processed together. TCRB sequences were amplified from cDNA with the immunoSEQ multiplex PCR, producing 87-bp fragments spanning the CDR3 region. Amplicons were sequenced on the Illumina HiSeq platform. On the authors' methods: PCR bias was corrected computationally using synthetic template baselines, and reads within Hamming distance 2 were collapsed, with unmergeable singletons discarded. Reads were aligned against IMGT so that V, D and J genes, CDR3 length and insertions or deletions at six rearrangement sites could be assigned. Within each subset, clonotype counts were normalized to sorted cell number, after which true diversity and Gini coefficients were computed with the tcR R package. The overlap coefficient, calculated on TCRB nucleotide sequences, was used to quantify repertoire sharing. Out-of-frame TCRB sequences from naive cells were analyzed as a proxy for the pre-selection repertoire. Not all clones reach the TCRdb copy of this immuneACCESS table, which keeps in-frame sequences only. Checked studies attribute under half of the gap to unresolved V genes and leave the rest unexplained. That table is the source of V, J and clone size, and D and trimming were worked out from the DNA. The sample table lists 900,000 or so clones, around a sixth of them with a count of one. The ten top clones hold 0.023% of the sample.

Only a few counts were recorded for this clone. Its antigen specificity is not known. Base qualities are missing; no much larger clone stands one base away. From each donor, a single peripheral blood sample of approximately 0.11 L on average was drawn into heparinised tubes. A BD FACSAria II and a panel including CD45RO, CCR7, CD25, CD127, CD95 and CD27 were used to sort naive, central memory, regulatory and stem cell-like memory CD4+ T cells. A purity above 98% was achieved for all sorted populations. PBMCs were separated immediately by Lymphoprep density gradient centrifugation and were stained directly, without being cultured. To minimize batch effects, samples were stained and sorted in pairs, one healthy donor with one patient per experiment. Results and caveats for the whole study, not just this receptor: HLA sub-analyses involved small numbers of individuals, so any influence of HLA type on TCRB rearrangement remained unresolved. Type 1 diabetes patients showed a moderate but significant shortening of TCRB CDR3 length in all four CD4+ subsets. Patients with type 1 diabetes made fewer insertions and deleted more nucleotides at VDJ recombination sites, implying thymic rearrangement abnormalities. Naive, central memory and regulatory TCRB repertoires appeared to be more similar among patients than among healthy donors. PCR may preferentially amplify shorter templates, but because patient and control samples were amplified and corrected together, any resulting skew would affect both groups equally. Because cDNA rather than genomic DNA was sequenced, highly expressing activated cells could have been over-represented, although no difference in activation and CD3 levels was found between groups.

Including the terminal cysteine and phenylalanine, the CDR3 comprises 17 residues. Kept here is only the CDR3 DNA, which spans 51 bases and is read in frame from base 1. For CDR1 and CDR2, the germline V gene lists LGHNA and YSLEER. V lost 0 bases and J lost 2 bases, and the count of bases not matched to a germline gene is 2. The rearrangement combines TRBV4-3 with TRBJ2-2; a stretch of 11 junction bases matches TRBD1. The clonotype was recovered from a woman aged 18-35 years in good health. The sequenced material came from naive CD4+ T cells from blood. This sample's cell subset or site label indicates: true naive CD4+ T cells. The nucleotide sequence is TGCGCCAGCAGCCAAGACGGACAGGGGGCTAACACCGGGGAGCTGTTTTTT. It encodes CASSQDGQGANTGELFF.